The 27 T cell receptor beta chains below all came from one sample that was sequenced in a study of shared clonotypes between healthy human individuals. TCRdb's table, derived via immunoSEQ multiplex PCR, lists solely in-frame clones and lacks some. The sample gives roughly 1,000,000 clones, roughly 74% of which show up once; roughly 0.62% is in the top ten. Sequencing input: memory CD4+ T cells from PBMCs. Subset noted: CD45RA-negative fraction. The receptors here all came from a man between 18 and 29 years old in good health. Some clones in this sample may be carry-over from other donors' samples.

This clone was seen only a few times. The chain recombines TRBV5-1 with TRBJ2-7; TRBD2 matches at 7 bases. Germline CDR1 reads SGHRS; CDR2 reads YFSETQ. The CDR3 length is 16 residues. J lost 0 bases, V lost 3 bases, and 9 bases had no gene match. The CDR3 bases are TGCGCCAGCAGCTACATTCTCGGGGGGTCCTCCTACGAGCAGTACTTC. Protein: CASSYILGGSSYEQYF.

The V gene is TRBV11-3, the J gene TRBJ1-1, with a tentative D call TRBD1 (6 bases). V lost 1 base, J lost 8 bases, and 14 bases lay in between. This CDR3 comprises 14 residues. Per the germline V gene, CDR1 is SGHNT and CDR2 is YENEEA. In DNA, the CDR3 is TGTGCCAGCAGCTTAGGGGAGGGGGATTCCGAAGCTTTCTTT. The encoded protein is CASSLGEGDSEAFF.

This chain links TRBV9 with TRBJ2-3; TRBD2 matches 7 bases. V shed 0 bases and J 6 bases; nucleotides not matched to a gene: 10. This CDR3 has 16 amino acids. Germline CDR1 SGDLS, CDR2 YYNGEE. This CDR3 reads CASSVEQAGLGDTQYF. CDR3 in DNA: TGTGCCAGCAGCGTAGAACAAGCGGGATTGGGTGATACGCAGTATTTT.

V gene TRBV4-1 combines with J gene TRBJ1-4, with TRBD1 as a possible D gene (5 bases). Trimming removed 1 base at V and 4 bases at J, with 10 bases between. There are 15 residues in the CDR3. Germline V gene lookup returns CDR1 MGHRA and CDR2 YSYEKL. The CDR3 sequence: CASSQGDLNNEKLFF. CDR3 sequence (DNA): TGCGCCAGCAGCCAAGGGGACTTGAATAATGAAAAACTGTTTTTT.

With regard to this clone: Since a much larger clone is just one base distant, this may be a read error. Other DNA sequences from this sample encode an identical CDR3 as well. Here the CDR3 DNA reads TGTGCCAGCAGTGCCCAAACAGGGGGCTATGGCTACACCTTC. Protein product: CASSAQTGGYGYTF. This chain connects TRBV28 to TRBJ1-2; 8 nucleotides align to TRBD1. The CDR3 has 14 residues. CDR1 and CDR2 (germline): MDHEN, SYDVKM. Trimming cost V 5 bases and J 4 bases; bases outside gene matches: 6.

This clone was seen once. The chain couples TRBV5-4 to TRBJ2-5; D possibly matches TRBD1 or TRBD2 (5 bases each). V was clipped by 4 bases and J by 9 bases, with 13 bases between them. The germline CDR1 and CDR2 sequences are SGHNT and YYREEE (reference sequence). The CDR3 is 12 amino acids. The CDR3 DNA sequence: TGTGCCAGCAGCCCCGCAGGGAGACCCCAGTACTTC. As protein: CASSPAGRPQYF.

The chain joins TRBV30 to TRBJ2-5, with 8 bases lining up with TRBD2. The J call could be wrong; TRBJ2-7 is a better fit for the DNA end. CDR1 GTSNPN and CDR2 SVGIG come from the germline V gene (reference sequence). The CDR3 contains 13 residues. CDR3 nucleotides: TGTGCCTGCACCATGACTAGCGCCTACGAGCAGTACTTC. Its protein is CACTMTSAYEQYF.

In this sample, this clone turned up a few times. Other DNA sequences within the sample encode an identical CDR3. This chain joins TRBV5-4 and TRBJ2-2; D is undetermined. Germline CDR1 is SGHNT and CDR2 is YYREEE (reference sequence). CDR3 length equals 15 residues. Trimming removed 0 bases at V and 1 base at J, with 7 bases between. The CDR3 reads CASSLDWGNTGELFF. DNA of the CDR3: TGTGCCAGCAGCTTGGACTGGGGGAACACCGGGGAGCTGTTTTTT.

This chain links TRBV2 with TRBJ2-1; D not certain. V dropped 6 bases and J dropped 6 bases, with 12 bases sitting between them. CDR1 is SNHLY, CDR2 FYNNEI, per germline. This CDR3 region has 13 residues. In DNA, the CDR3 is TGTGCCAGCAGCGAGGAAAGGCTCAATGAGCAGTTCTTC. It encodes CASSEERLNEQFF.

This clone was seen a few times. The genes are TRBV5-1 and TRBJ2-7; perhaps TRBD2 as D (6 bases). The CDR3 contains 15 residues. With 1 base removed from V and 7 bases from J, the gap between germline ends came to 18 bases. CDR1 and CDR2 from the germline V gene are SGHRS and YFSETQ. The CDR3 DNA reads as TGCGCCAGCAGCTTGCTTGTCCAGGGCGCGGGGGAGCAGTACTTC. This codes for CASSLLVQGAGEQYF.

The chain couples TRBV5-4 to TRBJ2-1; 14 positions agree with TRBD2. The CDR3 extends over 18 amino acids. Germline V lookup: CDR1 SGHNT, CDR2 YYREEE (reference sequence). With V trimmed by 4 bases and J by 0 bases, 6 bases remained unmatched. The CDR3 here is CASSGLAGGTFSYNEQFF. CDR3 sequence (DNA): TGTGCCAGCAGCGGACTAGCGGGAGGAACGTTCTCCTACAATGAGCAGTTCTTC.

The chain employs TRBV4-2 and TRBJ1-3; D is uncertain. Per the germline V gene, CDR1 is LGHNA and CDR2 is YNFKEQ. This CDR3 contains 13 residues. Trimming took off 5 bases at V and 0 bases at J, with 5 bases between the two ends. CDR3 sequence (DNA): TGTGCCAGCAGCATTATCTCTGGAAACACCATATATTTT. Translating it yields CASSIISGNTIYF.

J is TRBJ2-5 and V is TRBV28; D ambiguous. V lost 5 bases and J lost 2, with 15 bases in between. The CDR3 is 15 residues long. CDR1 and CDR2 (germline): MDHEN, SYDVKM. This chain's CDR3 is CASSGGRTTQETQYF. As DNA, the CDR3 is TGTGCCAGCAGTGGCGGACGGACCACACAAGAGACCCAGTACTTC.

The chain employs TRBV18 and TRBJ1-2; TRBD1 aligns across 10 bases. The CDR3 runs 17 residues. CDR1 KGHSH and CDR2 LQKENI come from the germline V gene. The V and J ends lost 1 base and 2 bases, in that order; junction bases with no gene match: 7. The CDR3 region is CASSPQRQGAGNYGYTF. The CDR3 bases are TGTGCCAGCTCACCACAGAGACAGGGGGCTGGGAACTATGGCTACACCTTC.

The V call is TRBV19, the J call TRBJ2-7; D ambiguous. This CDR3 spans 15 amino acids. Deletions cut 0 bases from V and 1 base from J, with 10 bases between. Germline values: CDR1 LNHDA, CDR2 SQIVND (reference sequence). In DNA, the CDR3 is TGTGCCAGTAGTATAGAATCGGGCAGGTCCTACGAGCAGTACTTC. It is translated as CASSIESGRSYEQYF.

In regard to this clone: A clone one base away is much larger, so this may be a read error. The rearrangement links TRBV7-6 to TRBJ2-6; possibly TRBD1 or TRBD2 for D (5 bases each). Germline V gene lookup returns CDR1 SGHVS and CDR2 FNYEAQ. V was shortened by 1 base and J by 2 bases, with 6 bases between the two germline ends. The CDR3 runs to 15 residues. The CDR3 loop reads CASSLGGTGANVLTF. The CDR3 bases are TGTGCCAGCAGCTTAGGGGGGACTGGGGCCAACGTCCTGACTTTC.

The V call is TRBV5-1, the J call TRBJ2-3; D call uncertain. CDR1 and CDR2 from the germline V gene are SGHRS and YFSETQ. Trimming pared 4 bases from V and 6 bases from J, leaving 12 bases between. This CDR3 contains 13 residues. CDR3 bases: TGCGCCAGCAGCGCCCTCCCTCTGGATACGCAGTATTTT. Protein: CASSALPLDTQYF.

The V and J genes are TRBV9 and TRBJ1-1; D possibly corresponds to TRBD1 (6 bases). Germline CDR1 reads SGDLS; CDR2 reads YYNGEE. This CDR3 is 13 amino acids long. The V end was cut by 8 bases, the J end by 0 bases, with 11 bases between. Here the CDR3 DNA reads TGTGCCAGGGGGGCCCATATGAACACTGAAGCTTTCTTT. Its protein is CARGAHMNTEAFF. Full variable domain (missing parts from reference TRBV9 and TRBJ1-1): DSGVTQTPKHLITATGQRVTLRCSPRSGDLSVYWYQQSLDQGLQFLIQYYNGEERAKGNILERFSAQQFPDLHSELNLSSLELGDSALYFCARGAHMNTEAFFGQGTRLTVV.

The chain uses TRBV30 and TRBJ1-1, with 9 bases identical to TRBD1. Germline V CDR1 and CDR2: GTSNPN, SVGIG (reference sequence). V dropped 1 base and J dropped 5; count of bases not matched to a gene: 2. This CDR3 has 13 amino acids. In DNA form, the CDR3 reads TGTGCCTGGAGTGGAGGGACAGGGACTGAAGCTTTCTTT. Protein product: CAWSGGTGTEAFF.

This rearrangement joins TRBV4-1 to TRBJ1-4; 7 bases are a match to TRBD1. Trimming removed 4 bases from V and 0 bases from J; junction bases left unmatched: 5. Germline V lookup: CDR1 MGHRA, CDR2 YSYEKL. The CDR3 totals 16 residues. The CDR3 region is CASSRGQAATNEKLFF. The CDR3 DNA reads TGCGCCAGCAGCCGCGGACAGGCTGCAACTAATGAAAAACTGTTTTTT.

The table lists this clone with a few counts. The chain's CDR3 is CASSLGIGGDDTQYF. The CDR3 DNA follows: TGTGCCAGCAGCTTGGGGATTGGCGGGGACGATACGCAGTATTTT. The rearrangement uses TRBV5-4 and TRBJ2-3; weak D call: TRBD2 (6 bases). Trimming pared 0 bases from V and 6 bases from J, leaving 14 bases between. CDR3 length: 15 amino acids. CDR1 is SGHNT and CDR2 is YYREEE in the germline V gene (reference sequence).

With regard to this clone: The sample contains more than one DNA sequence encoding this CDR3. The V and J genes are TRBV9 and TRBJ2-7, with 9 bases lining up with TRBD1. CDR3 length: 13 residues. Losses at the gene ends were 5 bases for V and 4 bases for J; bases not matched to a gene: 4. Germline values: CDR1 SGDLS, CDR2 YYNGEE. CDR3 sequence (DNA): TGTGCCAGCAGTCCAGGACAGGGGTACGAGCAGTACTTC. It is translated as CASSPGQGYEQYF.

This chain joins TRBV7-2 and TRBJ1-1; D call uncertain. The germline V gene has CDR1 SGHTA and CDR2 FQGNSA. V was pared by 1 base and J by 10 bases, with 7 bases between. This CDR3 is 11 amino acids long. The CDR3 is CASSLGTGAFF. The CDR3 region has the DNA TGTGCCAGCAGCTTAGGGACGGGAGCTTTCTTT.

V usage is TRBV5-1 and J usage is TRBJ2-7; either TRBD1 or TRBD2 may supply D (5 bases each). Germline assignment: CDR1 SGHRS and CDR2 YFSETQ. The V and J ends lost 3 bases and 4 bases respectively, with 14 bases between them. CDR3 length equals 14 residues. In DNA, the CDR3 is TGCGCCAGCAGCTCGGATTGGGGGTTGTACGAGCAGTACTTC. It yields the protein CASSSDWGLYEQYF. Drawing the rest from reference TRBV5-1 and TRBJ2-7, the complete variable domain is KAGVTQTPRYLIKTRGQQVTLSCSPISGHRSVSWYQQTPGQGLQFLFEYFSETQRNKGNFPGRFSGRQFSNSRSEMNVSTLELGDSALYLCASSSDWGLYEQYFGPGTRLTVT.

The chain joins TRBV7-9 to TRBJ1-5, with 12 bases aligning to TRBD1. Trimming at V came to 5 bases and at J to 6 bases, leaving 8 bases not matched to a gene. CDR3 length equals 16 residues. Germline V gene data show CDR1 as SEHNR and CDR2 as FQNEAQ (reference sequence). CDR3 loop: CASSAGTGGAGQPQHF. The CDR3 DNA follows: TGTGCCAGCAGCGCCGGGACAGGGGGCGCCGGTCAGCCCCAGCATTTT.

The chain links TRBV28 to TRBJ1-1; D is ambiguous. The length of the CDR3 is 14 residues. Germline V CDR1 and CDR2: MDHEN, SYDVKM. The ends were cut back, 10 bases at V and 1 base at J, with 16 bases in the middle. This chain's CDR3 is CATCGSIGNTEAFF. The CDR3 coding sequence is TGTGCCACCTGCGGGTCGATAGGGAACACTGAAGCTTTCTTT. The variable domain in full, completed from reference TRBV28 and TRBJ1-1, reads DVKVTQSSRYLVKRTGEKVFLECVQDMDHENMFWYRQDPGLGLRLIYFSYDVKMKEKGDIPEGYSVSREKKERFSLILESASTNQTSMYLCATCGSIGNTEAFFGQGTRLTVV.

Here the CDR3 reads CASSLATGGAYNEQFF. The DNA of the CDR3 is TGCGCCAGCAGCTTGGCGACCGGGGGGGCCTACAATGAGCAGTTCTTC. The chain is built from TRBV5-1 and TRBJ2-1; TRBD2 matches 8 bases. Germline CDR1 and CDR2: SGHRS and YFSETQ. V trimming: 0 bases; J trimming: 2 bases; junction bases outside the gene matches: 4. CDR3 length equals 16 residues.